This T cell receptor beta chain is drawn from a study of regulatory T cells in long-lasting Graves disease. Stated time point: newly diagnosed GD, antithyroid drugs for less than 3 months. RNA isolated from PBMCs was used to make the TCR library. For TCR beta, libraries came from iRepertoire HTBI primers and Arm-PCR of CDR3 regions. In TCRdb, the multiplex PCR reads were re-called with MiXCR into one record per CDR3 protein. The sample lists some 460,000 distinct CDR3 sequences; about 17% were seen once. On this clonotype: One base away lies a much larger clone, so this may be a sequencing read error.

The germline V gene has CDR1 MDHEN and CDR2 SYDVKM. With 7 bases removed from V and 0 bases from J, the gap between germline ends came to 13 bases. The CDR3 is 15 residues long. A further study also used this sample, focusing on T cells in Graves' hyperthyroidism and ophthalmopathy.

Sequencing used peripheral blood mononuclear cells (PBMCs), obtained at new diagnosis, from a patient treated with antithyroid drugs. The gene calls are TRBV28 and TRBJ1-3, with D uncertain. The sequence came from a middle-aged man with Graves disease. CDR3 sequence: CASNPDGVSGNTIYF. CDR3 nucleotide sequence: TGTGCCAGCAACCCGGACGGAGTCTCTGGAAACACCATATATTTT.